These T cell receptor beta chains were read from a single sample in a study of control samples from healthy donors and cancer patients. Sequenced by immunoSEQ multiplex PCR; TCRdb stores in-frame clones only, minus some. The sample carries 150,000 to 200,000 clones, approximately 92% recorded once. Material for sequencing was blood. The receptors were gathered from a young man in good health. Both conserved end residues are part of each CDR3. D genes are given only for firm matches. Clone size is not always given. Where it is, it says once, few, many or a class for expanded clones.

D: TRBD1; J: TRBJ1-1; size: .; V: TRBV5-5; DNA: TGTGCCAGCAGCTCCCGGGACAGGTATGAGTTGGTGCGTGGTACTGAAGCTTTCTTT; CDR3: CASSSRDRYELVRGTEAFF
D: TRBD2; J: TRBJ2-1; size: .; V: TRBV7-3; DNA: TGTGCCAGCAGCGCTCTCCTAGCGGGTGAGCAGTTCTTC; CDR3: CASSALLAGEQFF
D: .; J: TRBJ2-5; size: .; V: TRBV19; DNA: TGTGCCAGTAGTATGGGAACAGGGCGCCAAGAGACCCAGTACTTC; CDR3: CASSMGTGRQETQYF
D: .; J: TRBJ1-2; size: .; V: TRBV28; DNA: TGTGCCAGCAGTTTCTTTCAGGGGCCAATCTCTGGCTACACCTTC; CDR3: CASSFFQGPISGYTF
D: .; J: TRBJ2-3; size: .; V: TRBV7-2; DNA: TGTGCCAGCAGCTTCATGTTCTCCACAGATACGCAGTATTTT; CDR3: CASSFMFSTDTQYF
D: .; J: TRBJ2-7; size: .; V: TRBV19; DNA: TGTGCCAGTAGTATTAACGGGCTTCCTAGCTCCTACGAGCAGTACTTC; CDR3: CASSINGLPSSYEQYF
D: TRBD1; J: TRBJ2-5; size: .; V: TRBV18; DNA: TGTGCCAGCTCACCACGGGGCAGGGGGCTCGAGGAGACCCAGTACTTC; CDR3: CASSPRGRGLEETQYF
D: .; J: TRBJ2-2; size: .; V: TRBV5-6; DNA: TGTGCCAGCAGCTTGAGCGGGTTAACCGGGGAGCTGTTTTTT; CDR3: CASSLSGLTGELFF
D: TRBD1; J: TRBJ2-1; size: .; V: TRBV5-8; DNA: TGTGCCAGCAGCCCGGACAGGGGGCAATCCTACAATGAGCAGTTCTTC; CDR3: CASSPDRGQSYNEQFF
D: .; J: TRBJ2-7; size: .; V: TRBV12-5; DNA: TGTGCTAGTGGTTTGGTATTATCAGAGGCAACACTAAAGTACGAGCAGTACTTC; CDR3: CASGLVLSEATLKYEQYF
D: TRBD1; J: TRBJ2-5; size: .; V: TRBV5-1; DNA: TGCGCCAGCAGCCTTGACAGGGCTAAAGAGACCCAGTACTTC; CDR3: CASSLDRAKETQYF
D: .; J: TRBJ2-1; size: .; V: TRBV5-4; DNA: TGTGCCAGCAGCTTGGATCTAGCAGTGCCTGAGCAGTTCTTC; CDR3: CASSLDLAVPEQFF
D: .; J: TRBJ1-4; size: .; V: TRBV5-1; DNA: TGCGCCAGCAGCTTGGATAACGGCAGGGACGAAAAACTGTTTTTT; CDR3: CASSLDNGRDEKLFF
D: .; J: TRBJ2-7; size: once; V: TRBV10-3; DNA: TGTGCCATCAGTGATTCGGGTCAGGACGAGCAGTACTTC; CDR3: CAISDSGQDEQYF
D: .; J: TRBJ1-3; size: .; V: TRBV25-1; DNA: TGTGCCAGCAGTGAGGGCTCTGGAAACACCATATATTTT; CDR3: CASSEGSGNTIYF
D: TRBD2; J: TRBJ2-1; size: .; V: TRBV7-8; DNA: TGTGCCAGCAGCGCCGGGACTAGCGGATTACAGTTCTTC; CDR3: CASSAGTSGLQFF
D: TRBD2; J: TRBJ2-2; size: .; V: TRBV3-1/TRBV3-2; DNA: TGTGCCAGCAGCCAAGTTCGTCCCGGACTAGCGGGGGGGACCGGGGAGCTGTTTTTT; CDR3: CASSQVRPGLAGGTGELFF
D: .; J: TRBJ1-1; size: .; V: TRBV4-1; DNA: TGCGCCAGCAGCCGCATAATAGGGAACACTGAAGCTTTCTTT; CDR3: CASSRIIGNTEAFF
D: TRBD1; J: TRBJ2-4; size: .; V: TRBV18; DNA: TGTGCCAGCTCACCAAGGACAGGGGGTTGGGACATTCAGTACTTC; CDR3: CASSPRTGGWDIQYF
D: TRBD1; J: TRBJ1-2; size: .; V: TRBV19; DNA: TGTGCCAGTAGTGCCCGACAGGGGGCGGATGGCTACACCTTC; CDR3: CASSARQGADGYTF
D: .; J: TRBJ2-7; size: .; V: TRBV29-1; DNA: TGCAGCGTGAGGGACAACTCCTACGAGCAGTACTTC; CDR3: CSVRDNSYEQYF
D: .; J: TRBJ1-6; size: once; V: TRBV6-5; DNA: TGTGCCAGCAGTTACTCGTTTAGGAATTCACCCCTCCACTTT; CDR3: CASSYSFRNSPLHF
D: TRBD1; J: TRBJ2-5; size: .; V: TRBV7-2; DNA: TGTGCCAGCAGCTTAGGACAGGGAAAGGGAAAAGAGACCCAGTACTTC; CDR3: CASSLGQGKGKETQYF
D: TRBD1; J: TRBJ1-2; size: .; V: TRBV7-9; DNA: TGTGCCAGCAGCCTGGACAGGGGGGATGGCTACACCTTC; CDR3: CASSLDRGDGYTF
D: .; J: TRBJ2-1; size: .; V: TRBV7-3; DNA: TGTGCCAGCAGCTTAAACTCAGGGTATGAGCAGTTCTTC; CDR3: CASSLNSGYEQFF
D: .; J: TRBJ2-1; size: .; V: TRBV4-1; DNA: TGCGCCAGCAGCCAGGGGCTTAGGGCGTTTGAGCAGTTCTTC; CDR3: CASSQGLRAFEQFF
D: .; J: TRBJ2-2; size: once; V: TRBV30; DNA: TGTGCCTGGAGTGTACGTGAGTTGTCAGTGGAACTCGGGGAGCTGTTTTTT; CDR3: CAWSVRELSVELGELFF
D: .; J: TRBJ2-5; size: .; V: TRBV21-1; DNA: TGTGCCAGCAGCAAAGGTGGGACAGACCGTAACACTAACCAAGAGACCCAGTACTTC; CDR3: CASSKGGTDRNTNQETQYF
D: TRBD1; J: TRBJ2-7; size: .; V: TRBV18; DNA: TGTGCCAGCTCACCAGGGATCGGGGGACAGGGTAAGCAGTACTTC; CDR3: CASSPGIGGQGKQYF
D: .; J: TRBJ2-1; size: once; V: TRBV7-8; DNA: TGTGCCAGCAGCTTAGGAGGGGCCGGAGAGGTCAATGAGCAGTTCTTC; CDR3: CASSLGGAGEVNEQFF
D: .; J: TRBJ2-7; size: .; V: TRBV3-1/TRBV3-2; DNA: TGTGCCAGCAGCCAAGAGGCCGAGCAGTACTTC; CDR3: CASSQEAEQYF
D: TRBD1; J: TRBJ2-4; size: .; V: TRBV9; DNA: TGTGCCAGCAGCGGGATTCCGGGACAGGGGACGGCCAAAAACATTCAGTACTTC; CDR3: CASSGIPGQGTAKNIQYF
D: .; J: TRBJ2-7; size: .; V: TRBV2; DNA: TGTGCCAGCAGTGGTATGGGGCCGGAGAACGAGCAGTACTTC; CDR3: CASSGMGPENEQYF
D: .; J: TRBJ2-5; size: .; V: TRBV5-1; DNA: TGCGCCAGCAGCCTTCCGGGACAACAAGAGACCCAGTACTTC; CDR3: CASSLPGQQETQYF
D: TRBD1; J: TRBJ2-3; size: .; V: TRBV27; DNA: TGTGCCAGCAGACTAACTGGAGGCAGGGGGTTGGCAGATACGCAGTATTTT; CDR3: CASRLTGGRGLADTQYF
D: TRBD1; J: TRBJ1-2; size: .; V: TRBV11-2; DNA: TGTGCCAGCAGCGCGGGACAGGGAGAGGGCTACACCTTC; CDR3: CASSAGQGEGYTF
D: TRBD2; J: TRBJ2-5; size: .; V: TRBV2; DNA: TGTGCCAGCAAAAGCTCCGGGACTAACCAAGAGACCCAGTACTTC; CDR3: CASKSSGTNQETQYF
D: .; J: TRBJ1-4; size: .; V: TRBV3-1/TRBV3-2; DNA: TGTGCCAGCAGCCAACAAGCCTCTAATGAAAAACTGTTTTTT; CDR3: CASSQQASNEKLFF
D: TRBD1; J: TRBJ1-5; size: .; V: TRBV9; DNA: TGTGCCAGCAGCTCCACAGGGGGCGTTCAGCCCCAGCATTTT; CDR3: CASSSTGGVQPQHF
D: TRBD2; J: TRBJ2-7; size: .; V: TRBV27; DNA: TGTGCCAGCAGTCTAGCGCGGGGGTTAGTTGACGAGCAGTACTTC; CDR3: CASSLARGLVDEQYF
D: .; J: TRBJ1-1; size: .; V: TRBV7-9; DNA: TGTGCCAGCACCCCCGCCGTGGCAGGGTGGCCTGAAGCTTTCTTT; CDR3: CASTPAVAGWPEAFF
D: TRBD2; J: TRBJ2-1; size: .; V: TRBV4-1; DNA: TGCGCCAGCAGCCGGGGTAGCGGGGGGGCGGACAATGAGCAGTTCTTC; CDR3: CASSRGSGGADNEQFF
D: .; J: TRBJ2-1; size: .; V: TRBV11-2; DNA: TGTGCCAGCAGCTTAGCCCAGTCGAGCTCCTACAATGAGCAGTTCTTC; CDR3: CASSLAQSSSYNEQFF
D: .; J: TRBJ2-5; size: .; V: TRBV5-6; DNA: TGTGCCAGCAGCTTATTAGAGGAGACCCAGTACTTC; CDR3: CASSLLEETQYF